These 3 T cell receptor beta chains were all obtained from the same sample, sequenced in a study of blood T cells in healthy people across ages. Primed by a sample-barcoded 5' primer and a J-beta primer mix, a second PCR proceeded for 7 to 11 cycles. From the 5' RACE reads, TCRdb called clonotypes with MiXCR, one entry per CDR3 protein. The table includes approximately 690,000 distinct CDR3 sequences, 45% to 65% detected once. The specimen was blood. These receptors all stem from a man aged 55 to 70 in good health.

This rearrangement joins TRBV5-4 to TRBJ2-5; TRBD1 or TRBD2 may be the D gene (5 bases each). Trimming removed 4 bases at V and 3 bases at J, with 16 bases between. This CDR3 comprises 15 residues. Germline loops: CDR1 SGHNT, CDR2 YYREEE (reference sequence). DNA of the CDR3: TGTGCCAGCAGCCCCCGAAGGGGACCGGAAGAGACCCAGTACTTC. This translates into CASSPRRGPEETQYF. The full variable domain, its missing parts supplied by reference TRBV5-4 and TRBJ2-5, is ETGVTQSPTHLIKTRGQQVTLRCSSQSGHNTVSWYQQALGQGPQFIFQYYREEENGRGNFPPRFSGLQFPNYSSELNVNALELDDSALYLCASSPRRGPEETQYFGPGTRLLVL.

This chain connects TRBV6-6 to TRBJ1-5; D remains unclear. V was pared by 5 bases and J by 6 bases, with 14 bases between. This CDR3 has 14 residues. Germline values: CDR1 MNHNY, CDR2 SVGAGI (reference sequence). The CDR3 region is CASSRPGMGQPQHF. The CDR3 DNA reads TGTGCCAGCAGTAGGCCGGGGATGGGTCAGCCCCAGCATTTT.

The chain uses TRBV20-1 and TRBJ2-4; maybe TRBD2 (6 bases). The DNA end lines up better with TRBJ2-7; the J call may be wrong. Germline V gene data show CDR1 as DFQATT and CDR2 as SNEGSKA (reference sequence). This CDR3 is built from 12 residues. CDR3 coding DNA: TGCAGTGCTAAAGCGGGCCTGTACGAGCAGTACTTC. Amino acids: CSAKAGLYEQYF.